Listed here are 32 T cell receptor beta chains from one sample, sequenced in a study of Ad26.COV2.S vaccination and SARS-CoV-2 variants. Sequencing used immunoSEQ multiplex PCR; TCRdb keeps in-frame clones, though not all of them. The table records about 680,000 clones, about 90% of them present only once. Indicated treatment: about 20 received Ad26.COV2.S at low or high dose, single or two shots; a few received placebo; per-sample allocation not given. Samples were taken on day 63 after the first vaccine or placebo injection. The sample was peripheral blood, taken in a trial of Ad26.COV2.S vaccine versus placebo. Source of these receptors: a person aged 18 to 65 who received the Ad26.COV2.S COVID-19 vaccine or a placebo.

About this clone itself: This CDR3 is also generated by other DNA sequences in the sample. CDR3 bases: TGTGCCAGCAGGGAGGGATTGAACACTGAAGCTTTCTTT. It is translated as CASREGLNTEAFF. The chain uses TRBV12-3 or TRBV12-4 and TRBJ1-1; D gene ambiguous. The CDR3 sequence is 13 residues long. V was clipped by 6 bases and J by 0 bases, with 8 bases between them.

The genes are TRBV19 and TRBJ1-1; the match to TRBD1 covers 9 bases. V was clipped by 5 bases and J by 7 bases; unmatched bases: 14. Germline CDR1 reads LNHDA; CDR2 reads SQIVND (reference sequence). The length of the CDR3 is 16 residues. CDR3 loop: CASSARQGDPTIEAFF. The DNA for the CDR3 is TGTGCCAGTAGTGCCCGACAGGGGGACCCAACTATTGAAGCTTTCTTT.

This chain links TRBV4-2 with TRBJ1-4, with 7 bases matching TRBD1. Germline V gene lookup returns CDR1 LGHNA and CDR2 YNFKEQ. Unmatched junction bases numbered 29, after V lost 2 bases and J lost 11 bases. The CDR3 contains 21 residues. As DNA, the CDR3 is TGTGCCAGCAGCCAAATCGCGGGGACAGACCTTTACCTAAGCCGCCTGGGGAAACTGTTTTTT. Translated: CASSQIAGTDLYLSRLGKLFF.

For this clone: Other nucleotide sequences in the sample specify the same CDR3. This chain connects TRBV18 to TRBJ1-5; D may be TRBD1 (5 bases). This CDR3 comprises 14 residues. Trimming left V 0 bases short and J 4 bases short, with 7 bases between. The germline CDR1 and CDR2 sequences are KGHSH and LQKENI. The CDR3 sequence is CASSPPGGNQPQHF. In DNA, the CDR3 is TGTGCCAGCTCACCACCGGGGGGGAATCAGCCCCAGCATTTT.

V is TRBV9 and J is TRBJ2-2; 10 nucleotides align to TRBD1. Trimming took 3 bases from V and 4 from J; bases not matched to a gene: 9. The CDR3 extends over 17 amino acids. Germline V lookup: CDR1 SGDLS, CDR2 YYNGEE. As DNA, the CDR3 is TGTGCCAGCAGCGCGAGACAGGGGGCGCTGGGCACCGGGGAGCTGTTTTTT. Translating gives CASSARQGALGTGELFF.

The chain carries TRBV2 and TRBJ2-2, with D tentatively TRBD2 (5 bases). Germline CDR1 is SNHLY and CDR2 is FYNNEI. CDR3 length: 15 amino acids. Trimming removed 3 bases at V and 0 bases at J, with 8 bases between. The CDR3: CASSDGRANTGELFF. The CDR3 region has the DNA TGTGCCAGCAGTGATGGGAGAGCGAACACCGGGGAGCTGTTTTTT. Together with reference TRBV2 and TRBJ2-2, the CDR3 gives the full variable domain: EPEVTQTPSHQVTQMGQEVILRCVPISNHLYFYWYRQILGQKVEFLVSFYNNEISEKSEIFDDQFSVERPDGSNFTLKIRSTKLEDSAMYFCASSDGRANTGELFFGEGSRLTVL.

This chain joins TRBV15 and TRBJ2-7; D remains ambiguous. Germline V gives CDR1 LNHNV, CDR2 YYDKDF (reference sequence). CDR3 length: 16 residues. V was clipped by 1 base and J by 2 bases, with 15 bases between them. CDR3 amino acids: CATSRALAEQTYEQYF. The CDR3 DNA is TGTGCCACCAGCAGAGCACTCGCGGAGCAAACCTACGAGCAGTACTTC.

The rearrangement links TRBV5-1 to TRBJ2-3; 13 bases are shared with TRBD2. Per the germline V gene, CDR1 is SGHRS and CDR2 is YFSETQ. This CDR3 is 16 amino acids long. V trimming: 2 bases; J trimming: 4 bases; junction bases outside the gene matches: 4. The CDR3 sequence is CASSLLLAGGADTQYF. The DNA of the CDR3 is TGCGCCAGCAGCTTATTACTAGCGGGAGGGGCAGATACGCAGTATTTT.

The J gene is TRBJ2-7, the V gene TRBV5-1; 7 positions agree with TRBD2. In germline, CDR1 is SGHRS, CDR2 YFSETQ. This CDR3 spans 13 amino acids. Trimming took 4 bases from V and 9 from J; bases not matched to a gene: 10. The CDR3 DNA reads as TGCGCCAGCAGCATGGACGAGGGGAGGGGGCAGTACTTC. Encoded protein: CASSMDEGRGQYF. The variable domain in full, with the rest retrieved from reference TRBV5-1 and TRBJ2-7, is KAGVTQTPRYLIKTRGQQVTLSCSPISGHRSVSWYQQTPGQGLQFLFEYFSETQRNKGNFPGRFSGRQFSNSRSEMNVSTLELGDSALYLCASSMDEGRGQYFGPGTRLTVT.

The V and J genes are TRBV9 and TRBJ1-1, with D uncertain. Germline V gives CDR1 SGDLS, CDR2 YYNGEE. This CDR3 region has 14 residues. Trimming took off 4 bases at V and 1 base at J, with 11 bases between the two ends. This CDR3 reads CASSLPGQNTEAFF. The DNA of the CDR3 is TGTGCCAGCAGCCTGCCCGGCCAGAACACTGAAGCTTTCTTT.

The chain combines TRBV5-5 with TRBJ1-1; TRBD1 is a possible D gene (6 bases). CDR3 length: 14 residues. V lost 0 bases, J lost 3 bases, and 9 bases lay in between. CDR1 SGHKS and CDR2 YYEKEE come from the germline V gene (reference sequence). The CDR3 sequence: CASSLGTVYTEAFF. The CDR3 nucleotides read TGTGCCAGCAGCTTGGGGACAGTGTACACTGAAGCTTTCTTT.

The chain is built from TRBV11-2 and TRBJ1-2; D not certain. The CDR3 runs to 14 residues. Germline V CDR1 and CDR2: SGHAT, FQNNGV. V gave up 5 bases and J gave up 1 base, with 11 bases separating them. The CDR3 sequence: CASSRMDRNYGYTF. For the CDR3, the DNA is TGTGCCAGCAGCCGAATGGACCGTAACTATGGCTACACCTTC.

J is TRBJ2-1 and V is TRBV6-5; 8 bases map to TRBD2. Germline assignment: CDR1 MNHEY and CDR2 SVGAGI. Germline trimming cut 6 bases from V and 7 bases from J; bases unmatched to any gene: 5. The CDR3 has 13 residues. CDR3 protein: CASRREARNEQFF. CDR3 nucleotide sequence: TGTGCCAGCAGGCGGGAGGCTAGGAATGAGCAGTTCTTC.

The genes are TRBV9 and TRBJ1-3; D perhaps matches TRBD1 (6 bases). Germline CDR1 reads SGDLS; CDR2 reads YYNGEE. Trimming took off 3 bases at V and 3 bases at J, with 25 bases between the two ends. This CDR3 comprises 19 residues. The CDR3, as DNA: TGTGCCAGCAGCGCGGGGGGGCAGGAAGATTACCTCTATGGAAACACCATATATTTT. This sequence encodes CASSAGGQEDYLYGNTIYF.

The rearrangement uses TRBV7-2 and TRBJ2-6; no definite D call. This CDR3 contains 16 residues. The V gene's germline CDR1 is SGHTA and CDR2 FQGNSA. The V end lost 2 bases, the J end lost 0 bases, and 8 bases lay between the germline ends. Here the CDR3 reads CASSLLWGSGANVLTF. The DNA of the CDR3 is TGTGCCAGCAGCTTATTATGGGGCTCTGGGGCCAACGTCCTGACTTTC.

V is TRBV19 and J is TRBJ2-2, with D unclear. V lost 4 bases, J lost 0 bases, and 9 bases lay in between. The CDR3 is 15 residues long. The germline gives CDR1 LNHDA, CDR2 SQIVND (reference sequence). The CDR3: CASSTRSSNTGELFF. CDR3 nucleotides: TGTGCCAGTAGTACCCGCAGCTCGAACACCGGGGAGCTGTTTTTT.

This rearrangement joins TRBV5-4 to TRBJ2-5; the match to TRBD2 covers 9 bases. This CDR3 region has 14 residues. Germline V gives CDR1 SGHNT, CDR2 YYREEE (reference sequence). V dropped 4 bases and J dropped 3; count of bases not matched to a gene: 4. The CDR3 is CASSPRLAEETQYF. CDR3 DNA: TGTGCCAGCAGCCCCCGACTAGCGGAAGAGACCCAGTACTTC.

The chain joins TRBV9 to TRBJ2-3, with 8 bases identical to TRBD2. Germline loops: CDR1 SGDLS, CDR2 YYNGEE. V lost 3 bases, J lost 5 bases, and 11 bases stayed unmatched. The CDR3 is 16 residues long. CDR3 in DNA: TGTGCCAGCAGCGGGGAAAGTAGCGGGGAAGTAGATACGCAGTATTTT. This codes for CASSGESSGEVDTQYF.

The V call is TRBV2, the J call TRBJ2-5; 9 bases fit TRBD1. The trim removed 5 bases at V and 2 bases at J, leaving 6 bases unmatched. The CDR3 loop spans 15 amino acids. The germline gives CDR1 SNHLY, CDR2 FYNNEI. CDR3 amino acids: CASSRSGTGQETQYF. The CDR3 DNA follows: TGTGCCAGCAGTCGTTCGGGGACAGGGCAAGAGACCCAGTACTTC.

The rearrangement uses TRBV12-5 and TRBJ1-2, with D possibly TRBD1 on 6 matching bases. This CDR3 region has 15 residues. Per germline, CDR1 LGHNT and CDR2 FRNRAP. Trimming left V 2 bases short and J 4 bases short, with 14 bases between. As DNA, the CDR3 is TGTGCTAGTGGTTTGACTGGGCCGGGGGCCTATGGCTACACCTTC. Residues: CASGLTGPGAYGYTF.

This chain connects TRBV7-2 to TRBJ2-7; possible D gene TRBD1, 6 bases. Germline CDR1 is SGHTA and CDR2 is FQGNSA. This CDR3 spans 12 amino acids. V gave up 4 bases and J gave up 6 bases, with 10 bases separating them. The CDR3 loop reads CASSSQGFEQYF. The CDR3 nucleotides read TGTGCCAGCAGCTCCCAGGGGTTCGAGCAGTACTTC.

This chain uses TRBV18 with TRBJ1-4; a weak D match, TRBD1 (5 bases). V lost 6 bases to trimming and J lost 0 bases, with 14 bases between them. Germline V lookup: CDR1 KGHSH, CDR2 LQKENI. There are 16 residues in the CDR3. CDR3: CASSLDRGATNEKLFF. Here the CDR3 DNA reads TGTGCCAGCTCTTTAGACCGAGGGGCAACTAATGAAAAACTGTTTTTT.

The chain employs TRBV24-1 and TRBJ2-3; TRBD2 might be the D (5 bases). The V end lost 9 bases, the J end lost 2 bases, and 11 bases lay between the germline ends. Germline V CDR1 and CDR2: KGHDR, SFDVKD. The CDR3 loop spans 13 amino acids. CDR3 amino acids: CATRQADTDTQYF. The CDR3 nucleotides read TGTGCCACCCGGCAAGCGGACACAGATACGCAGTATTTT.

This chain links TRBV11-1 with TRBJ1-1; 9 bases are a match to TRBD1. Germline loops: CDR1 SGHAT, CDR2 FQDESV (reference sequence). The CDR3 consists of 14 residues. V shed 6 bases and J 4 bases; nucleotides not matched to a gene: 6. CDR3 DNA sequence: TGTGCCAGCAGGACCGGGACAGGGAGCACTGAAGCTTTCTTT. It is translated as CASRTGTGSTEAFF. The full variable domain, in which reference TRBV11-1 and TRBJ1-1 provide the parts outside the CDR3, is EAEVAQSPRYKITEKSQAVAFWCDPISGHATLYWYRQILGQGPELLVQFQDESVVDDSQLPKDRFSAERLKGVDSTLKIQPAELGDSAMYLCASRTGTGSTEAFFGQGTRLTVV.

The chain links TRBV6-4 to TRBJ2-2; 11 bases are a match to TRBD2. The trim removed 6 bases at V and 7 bases at J, leaving 10 bases unmatched. From germline, CDR1 is MRHNA and CDR2 SNTAGT. This CDR3 region has 16 residues. CDR3 sequence reads: CASRNTSGRADGELFF. The CDR3 DNA sequence: TGTGCCAGCAGGAACACTAGCGGGAGAGCGGACGGGGAGCTGTTTTTT.

The chain recombines TRBV27 with TRBJ1-2; 9 bases align to TRBD1. CDR3 size: 15 residues. The junction had 6 bases not matched to a gene; V was cut back by 5 bases and J by 2 bases. Germline CDR1 reads MNHEY; CDR2 reads SMNVEV (reference sequence). The CDR3 loop is CASSPDRGRNYGYTF. CDR3 nucleotide sequence: TGTGCCAGCAGTCCGGACAGGGGACGGAACTATGGCTACACCTTC.

The V call is TRBV27, the J call TRBJ1-2; D might be TRBD1 (6 bases). Germline V gene sequence: CDR1 MNHEY, CDR2 SMNVEV (reference sequence). This CDR3 contains 15 residues. V gave up 3 bases and J gave up 5 bases, with 16 bases separating them. CDR3: CASSFGGAERYGYTF. CDR3 DNA: TGTGCCAGCAGTTTCGGGGGGGCTGAGAGGTATGGCTACACCTTC.

This clone was counted only a few times. The rearrangement joins TRBV9 to TRBJ1-6; TRBD1 matches at 10 bases. This CDR3 region has 15 residues. CDR1 is SGDLS and CDR2 is YYNGEE in the germline V gene. Trimming at V came to 0 bases and at J to 9 bases, leaving 3 bases not matched to a gene. CDR3 in amino acids: CASSVAGTGVSPLHF. CDR3 DNA: TGTGCCAGCAGCGTAGCCGGGACAGGGGTTTCACCCCTCCACTTT.

The rearrangement joins TRBV10-3 to TRBJ1-1, with TRBD1 matching over 9 bases. Germline V lookup: CDR1 ENHRY, CDR2 SYGVKD. The CDR3 has 12 amino acids. V trimming: 6 bases; J trimming: 7 bases; junction bases outside the gene matches: 3. This CDR3 reads CAISGQGIEAFF. As DNA, the CDR3 is TGTGCCATCAGCGGACAGGGGATTGAAGCTTTCTTT.

The CDR3 loop reads CASSLGIENIQYF. CDR3 DNA sequence: TGTGCCAGCAGCCTGGGCATTGAGAACATTCAGTACTTC. This rearrangement joins TRBV11-2 to TRBJ2-4; D is unclear. The CDR3 length is 13 residues. V was shortened by 5 bases and J by 7 bases, with 12 bases between the two germline ends. In germline, CDR1 is SGHAT, CDR2 FQNNGV.

This chain connects TRBV24-1 to TRBJ2-5, with D perhaps matching TRBD1 (5 bases). The germline CDR1 and CDR2 sequences are KGHDR and SFDVKD. The CDR3 covers 15 residues. Between the trimmed V and J ends, which lost 3 bases and 1 base, there was a span of 11 bases. CDR3 sequence reads: CATSDPAGPQETQYF. DNA of the CDR3: TGTGCCACCAGTGATCCCGCAGGGCCCCAAGAGACCCAGTACTTC.

This clone was counted a single time. The gene calls are TRBV19 and TRBJ1-2, with a weak D call TRBD1 (5 bases). Per the germline V gene, CDR1 is LNHDA and CDR2 is SQIVND (reference sequence). This CDR3 region has 16 residues. Trimming removed 8 bases at V and 1 base at J, with 20 bases between. Here the CDR3 DNA reads TGTGCCAGTCGCGGGGGTGGAGGACGGAGTAACTATGGCTACACCTTC. The encoded protein is CASRGGGGRSNYGYTF. Filled out from reference TRBV19 and TRBJ1-2, the complete variable domain reads DGGITQSPKYLFRKEGQNVTLSCEQNLNHDAMYWYRQDPGQGLRLIYYSQIVNDFQKGDIAEGYSVSREKKESFPLTVTSAQKNPTAFYLCASRGGGGRSNYGYTFGSGTRLTVV.